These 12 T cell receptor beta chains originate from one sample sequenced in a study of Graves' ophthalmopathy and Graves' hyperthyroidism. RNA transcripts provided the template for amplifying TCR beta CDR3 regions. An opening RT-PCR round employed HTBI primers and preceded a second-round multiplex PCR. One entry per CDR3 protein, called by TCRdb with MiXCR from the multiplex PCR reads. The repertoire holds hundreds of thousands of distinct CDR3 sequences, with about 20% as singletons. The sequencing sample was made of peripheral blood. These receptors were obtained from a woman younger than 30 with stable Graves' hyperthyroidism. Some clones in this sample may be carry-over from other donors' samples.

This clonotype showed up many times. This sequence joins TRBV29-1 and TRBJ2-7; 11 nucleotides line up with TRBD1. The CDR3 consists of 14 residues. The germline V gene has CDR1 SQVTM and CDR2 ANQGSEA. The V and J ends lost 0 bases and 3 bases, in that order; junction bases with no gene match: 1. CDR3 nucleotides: TGCAGCGTTGAAGACGGGACAGGGGGCTACGAGCAGTACTTC. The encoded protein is CSVEDGTGGYEQYF.

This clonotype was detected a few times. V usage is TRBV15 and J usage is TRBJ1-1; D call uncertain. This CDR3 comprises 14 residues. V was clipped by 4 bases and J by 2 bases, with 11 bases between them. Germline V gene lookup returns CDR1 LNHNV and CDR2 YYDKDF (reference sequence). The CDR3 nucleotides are TGTGCCACCAGCAACGGCCAGACCAACACTGAAGCTTTCTTT. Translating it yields CATSNGQTNTEAFF. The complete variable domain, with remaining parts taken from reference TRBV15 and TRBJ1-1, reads DAMVIQNPRYQVTQFGKPVTLSCSQTLNHNVMYWYQQKSSQAPKLLFHYYDKDFNNEADTPDNFQSRRPNTSFCFLDIRSPGLGDTAMYLCATSNGQTNTEAFFGQGTRLTVV.

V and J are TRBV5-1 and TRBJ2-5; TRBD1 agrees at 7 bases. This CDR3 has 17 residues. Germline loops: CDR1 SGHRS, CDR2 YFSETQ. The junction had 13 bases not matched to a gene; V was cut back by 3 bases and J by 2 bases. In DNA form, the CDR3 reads TGCGCCAGCAGCTCGCCCCCTGGACAGGTCCTACAAGAGACCCAGTACTTC. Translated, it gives CASSSPPGQVLQETQYF. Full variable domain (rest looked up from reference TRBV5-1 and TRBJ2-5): KAGVTQTPRYLIKTRGQQVTLSCSPISGHRSVSWYQQTPGQGLQFLFEYFSETQRNKGNFPGRFSGRQFSNSRSEMNVSTLELGDSALYLCASSSPPGQVLQETQYFGPGTRLLVL.

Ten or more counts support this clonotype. CDR3 nucleotide sequence: TGCAGCGTTGAGGGGAGGTCTAGCGGGGGCAACACCGGGGAGCTGTTTTTT. Translated, it gives CSVEGRSSGGNTGELFF. This rearrangement joins TRBV29-1 to TRBJ2-2; TRBD2 aligns across 10 bases. The length of the CDR3 is 17 residues. The germline V gene encodes CDR1 SQVTM and CDR2 ANQGSEA. V lost 3 bases to trimming and J lost 2 bases; unmatched junction nucleotides: 9.

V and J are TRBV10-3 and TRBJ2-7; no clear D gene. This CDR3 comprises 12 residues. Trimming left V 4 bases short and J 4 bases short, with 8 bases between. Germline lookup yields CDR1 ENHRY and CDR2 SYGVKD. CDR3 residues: CAISGSHYEQYF. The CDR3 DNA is TGTGCCATCAGTGGAAGTCATTACGAGCAGTACTTC.

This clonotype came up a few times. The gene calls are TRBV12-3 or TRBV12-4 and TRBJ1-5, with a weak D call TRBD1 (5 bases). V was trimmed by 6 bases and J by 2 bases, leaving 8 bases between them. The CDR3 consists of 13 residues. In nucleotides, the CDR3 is TGTGCCAGCAGAGGGGACGGCAATCAGCCCCAGCATTTT. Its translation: CASRGDGNQPQHF.

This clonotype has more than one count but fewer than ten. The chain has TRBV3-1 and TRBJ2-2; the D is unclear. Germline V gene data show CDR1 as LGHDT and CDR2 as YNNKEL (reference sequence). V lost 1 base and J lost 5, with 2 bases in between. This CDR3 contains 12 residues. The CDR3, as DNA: TGTGCCAGCAGCCAAGTAACCGGGGAGCTGTTTTTT. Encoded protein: CASSQVTGELFF.

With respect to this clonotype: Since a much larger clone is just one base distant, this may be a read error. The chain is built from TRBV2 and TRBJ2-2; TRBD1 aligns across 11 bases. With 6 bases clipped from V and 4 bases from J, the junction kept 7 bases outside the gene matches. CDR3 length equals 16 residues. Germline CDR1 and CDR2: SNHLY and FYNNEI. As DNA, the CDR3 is TGTGCCAGCAGGTCCGGACAGGGGGCGGGCACCGGGGAGCTGTTTTTT. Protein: CASRSGQGAGTGELFF.

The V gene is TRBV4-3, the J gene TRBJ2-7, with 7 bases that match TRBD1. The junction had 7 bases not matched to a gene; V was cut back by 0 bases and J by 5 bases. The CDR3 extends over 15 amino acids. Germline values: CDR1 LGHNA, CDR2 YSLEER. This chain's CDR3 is CASSQEYGQEDEQYF. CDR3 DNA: TGCGCCAGCAGCCAAGAATATGGACAGGAAGACGAGCAGTACTTC.

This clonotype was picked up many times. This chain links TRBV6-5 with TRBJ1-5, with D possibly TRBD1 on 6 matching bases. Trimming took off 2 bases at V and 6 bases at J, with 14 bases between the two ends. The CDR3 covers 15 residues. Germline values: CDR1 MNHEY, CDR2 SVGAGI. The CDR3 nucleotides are TGTGCCAGCAGTTACCGGTGGACAGCCGGTCAGCCCCAGCATTTT. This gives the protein CASSYRWTAGQPQHF.

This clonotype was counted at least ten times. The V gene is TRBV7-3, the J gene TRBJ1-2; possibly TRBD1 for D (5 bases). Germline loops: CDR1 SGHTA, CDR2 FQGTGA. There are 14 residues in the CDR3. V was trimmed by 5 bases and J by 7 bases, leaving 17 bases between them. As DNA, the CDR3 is TGTGCCAGCAGCCCCGCGCGGGGGAGGGGTGGCTACACCTTC. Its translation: CASSPARGRGGYTF.

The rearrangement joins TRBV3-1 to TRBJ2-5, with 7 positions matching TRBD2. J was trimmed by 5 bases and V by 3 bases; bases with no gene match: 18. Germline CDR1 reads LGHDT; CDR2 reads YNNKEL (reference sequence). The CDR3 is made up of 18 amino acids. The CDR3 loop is CASSQDWRGSGRDETQYF. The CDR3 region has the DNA TGTGCCAGCAGCCAGGATTGGCGGGGGAGCGGGCGGGATGAGACCCAGTACTTC.